Below, 3 T cell receptor beta chains from the same sample are listed, as sequenced in a study of blood T cells in healthy people across ages. For the second PCR, which ran for roughly 7 to 11 cycles, a sample-barcoded 5' primer and a J-beta primer mix were used. TCRdb redid the calling of the 5' RACE reads with MiXCR, one entry per CDR3 protein. Among roughly 640,000 distinct CDR3 sequences listed, roughly 31% were seen once. Source material: blood. These receptors were obtained from an elderly woman in good health.

This clonotype was seen more than once but under ten times. A much larger clone differs from this one at a single base, so this may be a read error. The genes are TRBV4-1 and TRBJ1-5; D gene unclear. From germline, CDR1 is MGHRA and CDR2 YSYEKL. The CDR3 length is 16 residues. V lost 4 bases to trimming and J lost 4 bases, with 17 bases between them. The DNA for the CDR3 is TGCGCCAGCAGCCGAGAGGGCCATTTTAGGAATCAGCCCCAGCATTTT. It encodes CASSREGHFRNQPQHF.

V is TRBV7-8 and J is TRBJ2-5; 10 positions agree with TRBD2. The end of the DNA is better explained by TRBJ2-7, so the J call may be wrong. Germline V gives CDR1 SGHVS, CDR2 FQNEAQ. The CDR3 is 15 amino acids. The CDR3 sequence is CASSPQRGGRDEQYF. CDR3 coding DNA: TGTGCCAGCAGCCCGCAGCGGGGGGGCCGCGACGAGCAGTACTTC.

This clonotype was seen repeatedly, ten times or more. This sequence joins TRBV12-3 or TRBV12-4 and TRBJ2-3; 8 nucleotides line up with TRBD2. Germline trimming cut 4 bases from V and 5 bases from J; bases unmatched to any gene: 11. The CDR3 is 16 residues long. DNA of the CDR3: TGTGCCAGCAGTTCGGGCCGGGGGGGGCCGAGAGATACGCAGTATTTT. As protein: CASSSGRGGPRDTQYF.